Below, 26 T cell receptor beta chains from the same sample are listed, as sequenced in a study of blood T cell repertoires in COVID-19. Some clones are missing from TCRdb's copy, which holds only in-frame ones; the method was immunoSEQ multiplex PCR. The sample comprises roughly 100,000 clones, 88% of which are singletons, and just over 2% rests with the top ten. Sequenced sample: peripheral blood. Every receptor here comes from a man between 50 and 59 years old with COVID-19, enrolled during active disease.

The CDR3 coding sequence is TGTGCCAGCAGCTTGGCTGAGAACAATCAGCCCCAGCATTTT. Translating it yields CASSLAENNQPQHF. This rearrangement joins TRBV5-8 to TRBJ1-5, with D unclear. The CDR3 is 14 residues long. Trimming took off 0 bases at V and 3 bases at J, with 7 bases between the two ends. The germline V gene encodes CDR1 SGHTS and CDR2 YDEGEE.

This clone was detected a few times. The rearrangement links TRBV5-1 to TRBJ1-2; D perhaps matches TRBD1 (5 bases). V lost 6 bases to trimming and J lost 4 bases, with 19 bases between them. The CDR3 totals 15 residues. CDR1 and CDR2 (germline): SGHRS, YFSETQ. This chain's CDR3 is CASTPEAGTVYGYTF. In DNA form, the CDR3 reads TGCGCCAGCACCCCCGAGGCAGGGACTGTCTATGGCTACACCTTC. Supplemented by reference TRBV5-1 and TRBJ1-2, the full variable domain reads KAGVTQTPRYLIKTRGQQVTLSCSPISGHRSVSWYQQTPGQGLQFLFEYFSETQRNKGNFPGRFSGRQFSNSRSEMNVSTLELGDSALYLCASTPEAGTVYGYTFGSGTRLTVV.

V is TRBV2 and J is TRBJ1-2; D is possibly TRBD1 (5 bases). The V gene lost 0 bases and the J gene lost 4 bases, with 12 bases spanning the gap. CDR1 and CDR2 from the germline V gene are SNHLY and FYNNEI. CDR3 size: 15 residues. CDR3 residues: CASSEAGRQFYGYTF. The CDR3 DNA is TGTGCCAGCAGTGAAGCGGGGCGTCAGTTCTATGGCTACACCTTC.

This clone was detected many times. The CDR3: CASSLGTGEGSPLHF. For the CDR3, the DNA is TGTGCCAGCAGCCTAGGGACAGGGGAGGGGTCACCCCTCCACTTT. The J gene is TRBJ1-6, the V gene TRBV7-9; 10 nucleotides line up with TRBD1. CDR1 SEHNR and CDR2 FQNEAQ come from the germline V gene (reference sequence). With 5 bases clipped from V and 10 bases from J, the junction kept 8 bases outside the gene matches. CDR3 length: 15 residues.

CDR3 protein: CASSSATGGGGYTF. The CDR3 DNA reads as TGTGCCAGCAGCTCCGCGACGGGGGGAGGAGGCTACACCTTC. The rearrangement uses TRBV7-2 and TRBJ1-2, with D possibly TRBD1 on 5 matching bases. The V end lost 4 bases, the J end lost 8 bases, and 17 bases lay between the germline ends. Per germline, CDR1 SGHTA and CDR2 FQGNSA. This CDR3 is built from 14 residues.

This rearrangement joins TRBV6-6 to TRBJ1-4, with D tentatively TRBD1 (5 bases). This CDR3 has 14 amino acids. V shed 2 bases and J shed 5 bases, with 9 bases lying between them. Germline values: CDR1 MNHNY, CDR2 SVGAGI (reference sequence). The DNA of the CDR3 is TGTGCCAGCAGTTACGGCAGGACAAATGAAAAACTGTTTTTT. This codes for CASSYGRTNEKLFF.

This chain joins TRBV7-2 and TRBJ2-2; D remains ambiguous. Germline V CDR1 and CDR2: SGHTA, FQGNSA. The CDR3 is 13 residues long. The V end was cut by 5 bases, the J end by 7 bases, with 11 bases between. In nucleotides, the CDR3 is TGTGCCAGCAGCGCCAGTACCGTCGGGGAGCTGTTTTTT. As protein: CASSASTVGELFF.

Here the CDR3 DNA reads TGTGCCAGCAGCGTAGGGCAGGGGGCCCCCTACGAGCAGTACTTC. Protein: CASSVGQGAPYEQYF. The V call is TRBV9, the J call TRBJ2-7, with 8 bases fitting TRBD1. The germline gives CDR1 SGDLS, CDR2 YYNGEE. The CDR3 spans 15 residues. The J segment lost 2 bases and the V segment lost 0 bases, leaving 4 bases of the junction unmatched. The full variable domain, its missing parts supplied by reference TRBV9 and TRBJ2-7, is DSGVTQTPKHLITATGQRVTLRCSPRSGDLSVYWYQQSLDQGLQFLIQYYNGEERAKGNILERFSAQQFPDLHSELNLSSLELGDSALYFCASSVGQGAPYEQYFGPGTRLTVT.

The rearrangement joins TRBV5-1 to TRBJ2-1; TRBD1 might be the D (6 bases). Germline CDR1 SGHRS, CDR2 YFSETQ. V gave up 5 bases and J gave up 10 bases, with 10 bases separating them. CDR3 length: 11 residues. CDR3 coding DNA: TGCGCCAGCAGAACCGGGACAGAGCAGTTCTTC. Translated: CASRTGTEQFF. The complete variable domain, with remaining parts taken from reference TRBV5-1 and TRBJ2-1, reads KAGVTQTPRYLIKTRGQQVTLSCSPISGHRSVSWYQQTPGQGLQFLFEYFSETQRNKGNFPGRFSGRQFSNSRSEMNVSTLELGDSALYLCASRTGTEQFFGPGTRLTVL.

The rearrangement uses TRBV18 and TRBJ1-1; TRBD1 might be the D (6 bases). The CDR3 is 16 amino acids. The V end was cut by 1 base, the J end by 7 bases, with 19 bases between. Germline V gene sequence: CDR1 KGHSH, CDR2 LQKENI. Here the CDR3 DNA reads TGTGCCAGCTCACCACAACAAGCATACAGGGATGGTGAAGCTTTCTTT. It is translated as CASSPQQAYRDGEAFF. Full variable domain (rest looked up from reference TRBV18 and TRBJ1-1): NAGVMQNPRHLVRRRGQEARLRCSPMKGHSHVYWYRQLPEEGLKFMVYLQKENIIDESGMPKERFSAEFPKEGPSILRIQQVVRGDSAAYFCASSPQQAYRDGEAFFGQGTRLTVV.

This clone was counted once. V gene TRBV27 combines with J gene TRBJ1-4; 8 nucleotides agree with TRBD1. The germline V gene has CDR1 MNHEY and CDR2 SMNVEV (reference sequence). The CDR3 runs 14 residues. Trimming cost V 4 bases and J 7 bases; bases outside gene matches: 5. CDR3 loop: CASSSTGGGEKLFF. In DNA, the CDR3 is TGTGCCAGCAGTTCAACAGGGGGGGGTGAAAAACTGTTTTTT.

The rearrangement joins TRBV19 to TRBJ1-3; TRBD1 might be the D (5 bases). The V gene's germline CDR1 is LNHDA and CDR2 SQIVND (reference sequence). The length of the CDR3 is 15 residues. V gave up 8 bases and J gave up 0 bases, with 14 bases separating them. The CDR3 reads CASLSTGYSGNTIYF. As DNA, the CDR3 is TGTGCCAGTCTTTCAACAGGATACTCTGGAAACACCATATATTTT.

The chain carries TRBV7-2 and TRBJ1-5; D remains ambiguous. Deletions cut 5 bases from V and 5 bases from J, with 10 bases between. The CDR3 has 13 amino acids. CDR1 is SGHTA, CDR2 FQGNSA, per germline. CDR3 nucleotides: TGTGCCAGCAGCCCCGTCCGGGATCAGCCCCAGCATTTT. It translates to CASSPVRDQPQHF. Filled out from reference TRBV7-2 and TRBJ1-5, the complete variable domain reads GAGVSQSPSNKVTEKGKDVELRCDPISGHTALYWYRQSLGQGLEFLIYFQGNSAPDKSGLPSDRFSAERTGGSVSTLTIQRTQQEDSAVYLCASSPVRDQPQHFGDGTRLSIL.

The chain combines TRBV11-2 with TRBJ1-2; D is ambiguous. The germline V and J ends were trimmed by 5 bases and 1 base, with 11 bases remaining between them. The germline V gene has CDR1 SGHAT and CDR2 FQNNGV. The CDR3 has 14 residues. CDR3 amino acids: CASSRARGNYGYTF. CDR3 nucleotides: TGTGCCAGCAGCCGGGCCCGGGGTAACTATGGCTACACCTTC.

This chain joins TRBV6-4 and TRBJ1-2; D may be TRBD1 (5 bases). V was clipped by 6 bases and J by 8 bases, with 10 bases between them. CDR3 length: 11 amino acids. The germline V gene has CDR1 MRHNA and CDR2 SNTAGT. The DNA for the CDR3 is TGTGCCAGCAGCGGGGGGAGCGGCTACACCTTC. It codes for CASSGGSGYTF.

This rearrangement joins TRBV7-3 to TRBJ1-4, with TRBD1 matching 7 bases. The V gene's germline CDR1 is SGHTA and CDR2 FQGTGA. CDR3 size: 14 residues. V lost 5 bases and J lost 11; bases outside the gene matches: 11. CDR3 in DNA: TGTGCCAGCAGCGAAGGGGGCGAGGGAACGAAACTGTTTTTT. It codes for CASSEGGEGTKLFF.

CDR3 nucleotides: TGTGCCAGTACTTGGGCTGGGAACACTGAAGCTTTCTTT. It is translated as CASTWAGNTEAFF. The gene calls are TRBV19 and TRBJ1-1; D not certain. Germline loops: CDR1 LNHDA, CDR2 SQIVND (reference sequence). The CDR3 consists of 13 residues. V was shortened by 7 bases and J by 1 base, with 10 bases between the two germline ends.

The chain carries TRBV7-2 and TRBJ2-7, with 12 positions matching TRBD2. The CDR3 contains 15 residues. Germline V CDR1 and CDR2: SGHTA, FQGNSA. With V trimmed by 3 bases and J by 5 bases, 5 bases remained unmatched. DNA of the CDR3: TGTGCCAGCAGCTTCCTAGCGGGGGGGGGCCACGAGCAGTACTTC. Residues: CASSFLAGGGHEQYF.

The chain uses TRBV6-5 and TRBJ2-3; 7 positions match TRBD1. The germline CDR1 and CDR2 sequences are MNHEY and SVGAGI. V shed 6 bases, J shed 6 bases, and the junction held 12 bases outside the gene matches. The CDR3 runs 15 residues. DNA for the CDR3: TGTGCCAGCAGACTAAGACAGGGAGTTAGGGATACGCAGTATTTT. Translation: CASRLRQGVRDTQYF.

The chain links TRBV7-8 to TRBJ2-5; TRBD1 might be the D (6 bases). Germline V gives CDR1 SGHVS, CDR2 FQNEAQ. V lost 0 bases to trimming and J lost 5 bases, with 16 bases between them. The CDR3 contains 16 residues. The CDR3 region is CASSLAQGIRLETQYF. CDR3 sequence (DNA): TGTGCCAGCAGCTTAGCTCAGGGGATTCGGTTGGAGACCCAGTACTTC.

DNA for the CDR3: TGTGCCAGCAGTACAGGGGGGACAGGGGACTATGGCTACACCTTC. Translating it yields CASSTGGTGDYGYTF. The chain employs TRBV6-6 and TRBJ1-2; 10 nucleotides agree with TRBD1. The J segment lost 3 bases and the V segment lost 5 bases, leaving 6 bases of the junction unmatched. The germline CDR1 and CDR2 sequences are MNHNY and SVGAGI (reference sequence). The CDR3 runs to 15 residues.

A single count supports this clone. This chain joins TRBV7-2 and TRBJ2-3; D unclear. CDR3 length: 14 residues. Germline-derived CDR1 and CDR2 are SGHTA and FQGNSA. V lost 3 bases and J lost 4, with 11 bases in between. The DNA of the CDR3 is TGTGCCAGCAGCTTGGGCAGAGCTCCAGATACGCAGTATTTT. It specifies CASSLGRAPDTQYF.

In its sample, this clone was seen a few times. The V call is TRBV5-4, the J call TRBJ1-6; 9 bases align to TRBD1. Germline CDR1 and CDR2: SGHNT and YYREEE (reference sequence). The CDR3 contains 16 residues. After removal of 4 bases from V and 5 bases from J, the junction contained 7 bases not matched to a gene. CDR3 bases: TGTGCCAGCAGCACCGGGACAGGGAATAATAATTCACCCCTCCACTTT. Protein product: CASSTGTGNNNSPLHF.

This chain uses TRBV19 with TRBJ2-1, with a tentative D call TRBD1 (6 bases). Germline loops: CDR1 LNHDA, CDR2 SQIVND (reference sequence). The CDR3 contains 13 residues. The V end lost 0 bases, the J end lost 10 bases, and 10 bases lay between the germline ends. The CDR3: CASSIDGRGEQFF. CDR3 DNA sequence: TGTGCCAGTAGTATAGACGGTAGGGGGGAGCAGTTCTTC.

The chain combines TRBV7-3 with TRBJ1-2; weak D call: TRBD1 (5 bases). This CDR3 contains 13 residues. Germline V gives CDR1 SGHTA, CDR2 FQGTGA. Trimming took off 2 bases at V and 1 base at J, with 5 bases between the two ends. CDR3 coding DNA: TGTGCCAGCAGCTTAGACAGTAACTATGGCTACACCTTC. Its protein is CASSLDSNYGYTF.

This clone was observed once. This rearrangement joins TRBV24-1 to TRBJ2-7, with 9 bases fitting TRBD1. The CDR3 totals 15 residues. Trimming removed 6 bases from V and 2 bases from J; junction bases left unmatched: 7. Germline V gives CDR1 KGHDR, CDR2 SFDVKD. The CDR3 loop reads CATSLSGTGTYEQYF. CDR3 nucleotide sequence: TGTGCCACCAGTTTATCCGGGACAGGGACCTACGAGCAGTACTTC.